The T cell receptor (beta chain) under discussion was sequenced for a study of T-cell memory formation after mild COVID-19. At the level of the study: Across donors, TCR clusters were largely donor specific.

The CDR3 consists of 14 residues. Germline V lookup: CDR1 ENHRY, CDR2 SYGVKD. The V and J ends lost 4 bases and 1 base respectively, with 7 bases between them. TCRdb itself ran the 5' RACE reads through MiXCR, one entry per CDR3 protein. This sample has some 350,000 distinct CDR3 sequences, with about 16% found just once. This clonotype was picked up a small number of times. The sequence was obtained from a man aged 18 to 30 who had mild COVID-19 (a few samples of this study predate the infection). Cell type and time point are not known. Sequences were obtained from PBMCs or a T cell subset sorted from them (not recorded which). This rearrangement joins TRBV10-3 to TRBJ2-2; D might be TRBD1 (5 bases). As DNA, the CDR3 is TGTGCCATCAGTGGGACACTGAACACCGGGGAGCTGTTTTTT. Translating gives CAISGTLNTGELFF.